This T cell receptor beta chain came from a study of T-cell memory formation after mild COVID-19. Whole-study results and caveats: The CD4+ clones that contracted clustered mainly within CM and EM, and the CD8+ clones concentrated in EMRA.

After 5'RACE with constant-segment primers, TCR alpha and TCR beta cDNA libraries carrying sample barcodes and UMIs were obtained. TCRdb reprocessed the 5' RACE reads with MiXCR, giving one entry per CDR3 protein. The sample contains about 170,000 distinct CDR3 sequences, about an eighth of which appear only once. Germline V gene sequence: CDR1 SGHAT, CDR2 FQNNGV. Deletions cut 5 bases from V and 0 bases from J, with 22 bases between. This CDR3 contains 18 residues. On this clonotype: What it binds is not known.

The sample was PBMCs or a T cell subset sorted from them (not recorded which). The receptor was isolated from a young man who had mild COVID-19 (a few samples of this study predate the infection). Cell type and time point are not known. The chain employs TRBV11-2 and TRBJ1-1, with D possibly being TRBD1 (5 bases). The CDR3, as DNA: TGTGCCAGCAGCATAACAGGTCGAAGAGGCTTTGTGAACACTGAAGCTTTCTTT. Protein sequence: CASSITGRRGFVNTEAFF.